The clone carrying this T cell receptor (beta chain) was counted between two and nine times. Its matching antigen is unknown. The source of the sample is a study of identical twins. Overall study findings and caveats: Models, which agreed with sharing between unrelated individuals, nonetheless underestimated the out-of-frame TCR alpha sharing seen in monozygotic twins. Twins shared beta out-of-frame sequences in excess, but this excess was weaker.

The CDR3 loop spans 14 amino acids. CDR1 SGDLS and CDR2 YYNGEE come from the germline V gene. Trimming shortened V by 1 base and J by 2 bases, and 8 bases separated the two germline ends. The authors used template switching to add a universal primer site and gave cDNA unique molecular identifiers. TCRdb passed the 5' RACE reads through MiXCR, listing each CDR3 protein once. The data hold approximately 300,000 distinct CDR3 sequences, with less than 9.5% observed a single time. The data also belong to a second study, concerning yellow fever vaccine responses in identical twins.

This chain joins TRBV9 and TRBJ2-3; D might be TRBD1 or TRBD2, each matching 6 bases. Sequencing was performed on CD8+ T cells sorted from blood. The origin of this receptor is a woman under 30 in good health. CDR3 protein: CASSVTGATDTQYF. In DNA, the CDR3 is TGTGCCAGCAGCGTAACGGGGGCCACAGATACGCAGTATTTT.